These 28 T cell receptor beta chains share one sample of origin, sequenced in a study of early T cells in non-severe SARS-CoV-2 infection. Each CDR3 protein gets one entry after TCRdb re-called the 5' RACE reads with MiXCR. The table lists tens of thousands of distinct CDR3 sequences, around 11% of them singletons. The sample taken for sequencing was whole blood. These receptor sequences come from an adult who was a healthcare worker with PCR-confirmed SARS-CoV-2 infection or an uninfected control (not recorded which).

V and J are TRBV28 and TRBJ2-7; D not certain. Germline lookup yields CDR1 MDHEN and CDR2 SYDVKM. Trimming took off 2 bases at V and 5 bases at J, with 1 base between the two ends. The CDR3 has 10 residues. The CDR3 DNA sequence: TGTGCCAGCAGTTTAGACGAGCAGTACTTC. Its protein is CASSLDEQYF.

The V call is TRBV2, the J call TRBJ2-1, with 7 bases lining up with TRBD1. CDR3 size: 15 residues. J lost 6 bases, V lost 4 bases, and 9 bases had no gene match. Germline lookup yields CDR1 SNHLY and CDR2 FYNNEI. The CDR3 loop reads CASSGQGLEGNEQFF. CDR3 DNA sequence: TGTGCCAGCAGTGGACAGGGTTTAGAAGGCAATGAGCAGTTCTTC.

This clonotype was detected ten times or more. This rearrangement joins TRBV12-3 or TRBV12-4 to TRBJ2-1; 7 bases match TRBD2. After removal of 6 bases from V and 8 bases from J, the junction contained 10 bases not matched to a gene. There are 14 residues in the CDR3. CDR3 nucleotides: TGTGCCAGCAGAGGGTGGCGGGAGCGGTATGAGCAGTTCTTC. This translates into CASRGWRERYEQFF.

This chain connects TRBV3-1 to TRBJ1-1; tentatively, D is TRBD1 (6 bases). V was pared by 0 bases and J by 8 bases, with 13 bases between. The CDR3 sequence is 14 residues long. Germline assignment: CDR1 LGHDT and CDR2 YNNKEL (reference sequence). CDR3 loop: CASSQDAQGTEAFF. CDR3 DNA: TGTGCCAGCAGCCAAGATGCCCAGGGGACCGAAGCTTTCTTT.

V usage is TRBV28 and J usage is TRBJ2-1; D is possibly TRBD2 (6 bases). V lost 7 bases to trimming and J lost 15 bases, with 22 bases between them. Germline V gene sequence: CDR1 MDHEN, CDR2 SYDVKM. This CDR3 region has 13 residues. CDR3 in amino acids: CASKPGGQGGRFF. The CDR3 bases are TGTGCCAGCAAGCCCGGGGGTCAAGGAGGTCGGTTCTTC.

This chain connects TRBV7-6 to TRBJ2-3; D is ambiguous. Germline V gene data show CDR1 as SGHVS and CDR2 as FNYEAQ. Trimming removed 2 bases from V and 3 bases from J, with 6 bases in between. CDR3 size: 13 residues. The CDR3 sequence: CASSLRRTDTQYF. The CDR3 nucleotides are TGTGCCAGCAGCTTAAGACGTACAGATACGCAGTATTTT.

This clonotype was seen more than once but under ten times. This chain links TRBV20-1 with TRBJ2-7; D is possibly TRBD2 (6 bases). This CDR3 has 13 residues. The germline gives CDR1 DFQATT, CDR2 SNEGSKA (reference sequence). V lost 5 bases, J lost 2 bases, and 13 bases lay in between. The CDR3: CSACRDSPYEQYF. The CDR3 nucleotides read TGCAGTGCTTGCCGGGACTCCCCCTACGAGCAGTACTTC.

This clonotype has ten or more counts. This chain links TRBV11-2 with TRBJ2-3, with D perhaps being TRBD1 or TRBD2 (5 bases each). V lost 5 bases and J 3 bases, leaving 15 bases between the germline ends. Germline-derived CDR1 and CDR2 are SGHAT and FQNNGV. This CDR3 is built from 15 residues. CDR3 coding DNA: TGTGCCAGCAGCCCGGACGGGGCGCGGACAGATACGCAGTATTTT. It yields the protein CASSPDGARTDTQYF.

This clonotype was counted many times. The V and J genes are TRBV20-1 and TRBJ1-2; 7 positions agree with TRBD1. Germline V gene sequence: CDR1 DFQATT, CDR2 SNEGSKA (reference sequence). The V segment lost 0 bases and the J segment 10 bases; nucleotides outside the gene matches: 5. The CDR3 is 12 amino acids. The CDR3 reads CSARDHRGDYTF. In DNA form, the CDR3 reads TGCAGTGCTAGAGATCACAGGGGAGACTACACCTTC.

This rearrangement joins TRBV7-2 to TRBJ2-7; tentative D call: TRBD1 (7 bases). The germline V gene has CDR1 SGHTA and CDR2 FQGNSA. V was clipped by 3 bases and J by 1 base, with 16 bases between them. The CDR3 loop spans 16 amino acids. CDR3 sequence (DNA): TGTGCCAGCAGCTTCGGACAGGCTGGGAGGTCCTACGAGCAGTACTTC. Its protein is CASSFGQAGRSYEQYF.

The J gene is TRBJ2-7, the V gene TRBV28; the match to TRBD2 covers 10 bases. Per germline, CDR1 MDHEN and CDR2 SYDVKM. This CDR3 comprises 15 residues. V was clipped by 8 bases and J by 5 bases; unmatched bases: 12. Here the CDR3 DNA reads TGTGCCAGCGGGGCTGCTAGCGGGAGTTTCCACGAGCAGTACTTC. Encoded protein: CASGAASGSFHEQYF.

This clonotype came up a few times. The gene calls are TRBV28 and TRBJ2-1; TRBD1 is a possible D gene (6 bases). The V end was cut by 1 base, the J end by 2 bases, with 12 bases between. The CDR3 sequence is 16 residues long. CDR1 is MDHEN, CDR2 SYDVKM, per germline. CDR3 nucleotide sequence: TGTGCCAGCAGTTTATCGGCAGGGGTCCCCTACAATGAGCAGTTCTTC. Translated: CASSLSAGVPYNEQFF. The full variable domain, its missing parts supplied by reference TRBV28 and TRBJ2-1, is DVKVTQSSRYLVKRTGEKVFLECVQDMDHENMFWYRQDPGLGLRLIYFSYDVKMKEKGDIPEGYSVSREKKERFSLILESASTNQTSMYLCASSLSAGVPYNEQFFGPGTRLTVL.

This clonotype was observed a few times. The chain uses TRBV5-8 and TRBJ1-2; D ambiguous. V gave up 0 bases and J gave up 3 bases, with 9 bases separating them. CDR1 is SGHTS, CDR2 YDEGEE, per germline. This CDR3 spans 14 amino acids. The CDR3 DNA sequence: TGTGCCAGCAGCTTGGGGACGGGGTACTATGGCTACACCTTC. It translates to CASSLGTGYYGYTF.

The gene calls are TRBV21-1 and TRBJ2-3; the table's D call, TRBD1, was not checked against the DNA. TRBV21-1 is marked as a pseudogene. The CDR3 length is 16 residues. As DNA, the CDR3 is TGTGCCAGCAGCAGTCCGGGACAGGGAGTCGCAGATACGCAGTATTTT. Amino acids: CASSSPGQGVADTQYF.

Details on this clonotype: A read error may be the cause here, since a much bigger clone is one base away. CDR3 nucleotides: TGTGCCAGCAGCACAGGACAGTCGACGGCTACCGGGGAGCTGTTTTTT. Amino acid sequence: CASSTGQSTATGELFF. The J gene is TRBJ2-2, the V gene TRBV7-9; TRBD1 is a possible D gene (6 bases). The CDR3 has 16 residues. Germline CDR1 SEHNR, CDR2 FQNEAQ (reference sequence). V shed 5 bases and J shed 5 bases, with 18 bases lying between them.

This clonotype was detected many times. The V and J genes are TRBV29-1 and TRBJ2-1; 8 nucleotides match TRBD2. V was clipped by 6 bases and J by 9 bases; unmatched bases: 13. Germline values: CDR1 SQVTM, CDR2 ANQGSEA. The CDR3 contains 14 residues. CDR3 region: CSVEPMSGRSEQFF. The CDR3 DNA reads as TGCAGCGTCGAGCCTATGAGCGGGAGAAGTGAGCAGTTCTTC.

This clonotype was found a few times. The chain recombines TRBV12-3 or TRBV12-4 with TRBJ2-2; D assignment may be TRBD1 or TRBD2 (6 bases each). Trimming stripped 7 bases from V and 1 base from J, with 19 bases between. The CDR3 is 17 residues long. CDR3 loop: CASIHIGGLENTGELFF. The CDR3 nucleotides read TGTGCCAGCATTCATATAGGGGGGCTCGAGAACACCGGGGAGCTGTTTTTT.

This clonotype was detected many times. The gene calls are TRBV14 and TRBJ2-7; D unresolved. CDR1 is SGHDN and CDR2 is FVKESK in the germline V gene. Trimming took 1 base from V and 10 from J, leaving 11 bases between them. CDR3 length: 12 amino acids. CDR3 region: CASSQVHPQQYF. The CDR3 nucleotides are TGTGCCAGCAGCCAAGTCCACCCCCAACAGTACTTC.

The chain links TRBV28 to TRBJ2-7, with TRBD1 matching 8 bases. This CDR3 comprises 16 residues. Germline-derived CDR1 and CDR2 are MDHEN and SYDVKM. Trimming cost V 5 bases and J 0 bases; bases outside gene matches: 9. The CDR3 is CASSGQTGAHSYEQYF. The CDR3 DNA sequence: TGTGCCAGCAGTGGGCAGACAGGGGCCCACTCCTACGAGCAGTACTTC.

J is TRBJ2-1 and V is TRBV11-2; 14 bases match TRBD2. The CDR3 consists of 15 residues. The junction had 2 bases not matched to a gene; V was cut back by 3 bases and J by 7 bases. From germline, CDR1 is SGHAT and CDR2 FQNNGV. CDR3 nucleotide sequence: TGTGCCAGCAGCTTTAGGACTAGCGGGAGGAATGAGCAGTTCTTC. Amino acid sequence: CASSFRTSGRNEQFF.

The J gene is TRBJ1-5, the V gene TRBV28; a possible D gene is TRBD1 (5 bases). From germline, CDR1 is MDHEN and CDR2 SYDVKM. The CDR3 extends over 14 amino acids. With 8 bases removed from V and 5 bases from J, the gap between germline ends came to 16 bases. The CDR3 bases are TGTGCCAGCGGGCCAGGGAGGGAGGATCAGCCCCAGCATTTT. As protein: CASGPGREDQPQHF.

This chain connects TRBV5-1 to TRBJ2-3, with 11 bases identical to TRBD2. Germline V gives CDR1 SGHRS, CDR2 YFSETQ. V shed 4 bases and J 0 bases; nucleotides not matched to a gene: 4. The CDR3 loop spans 16 amino acids. This CDR3 reads CASSPGLAESTDTQYF. CDR3 DNA: TGCGCCAGCAGCCCGGGACTAGCGGAAAGCACAGATACGCAGTATTTT.

The V call is TRBV5-1, the J call TRBJ1-1, with D possibly matching TRBD1 (6 bases). V lost 4 bases, J lost 1 base, and 8 bases lay in between. This CDR3 contains 13 residues. Germline assignment: CDR1 SGHRS and CDR2 YFSETQ. CDR3 amino acids: CASSKDRNTEAFF. The DNA of the CDR3 is TGCGCCAGCAGCAAGGACAGGAACACTGAAGCTTTCTTT.

This clonotype was recorded a few times. This sequence joins TRBV7-9 and TRBJ2-1; D not resolved. The CDR3 extends over 11 amino acids. Germline lookup yields CDR1 SEHNR and CDR2 FQNEAQ (reference sequence). The germline V and J ends were trimmed by 5 bases and 7 bases, with 6 bases remaining between them. The CDR3 region has the DNA TGTGCCAGCAGCCCCAAAAATGAGCAGTTCTTC. Translating gives CASSPKNEQFF.

This clonotype has ten or more counts. The chain is built from TRBV7-2 and TRBJ2-7; D call uncertain. The CDR3 is made up of 12 amino acids. Germline CDR1 reads SGHTA; CDR2 reads FQGNSA. Trimming took 3 bases from V and 3 from J, leaving 6 bases between them. The CDR3 DNA reads TGTGCCAGCAGCTTTAGCAGCTACGAGCAGTACTTC. It specifies CASSFSSYEQYF.

This clonotype has a handful of counts. The chain employs TRBV27 and TRBJ2-7; D is possibly TRBD2 (6 bases). This CDR3 contains 15 residues. CDR1 MNHEY and CDR2 SMNVEV come from the germline V gene (reference sequence). V gave up 5 bases and J gave up 7 bases, with 21 bases separating them. The CDR3 bases are TGTGCCAGCAGTCCCGCGGGGACGGGTCCCAGGGAGCAGTACTTC. This sequence encodes CASSPAGTGPREQYF.

Ten or more counts support this clonotype. This sequence joins TRBV7-9 and TRBJ1-1; 9 positions match TRBD1. Trimming took 5 bases from V and 4 from J; bases not matched to a gene: 5. Germline-derived CDR1 and CDR2 are SEHNR and FQNEAQ (reference sequence). CDR3 length: 14 amino acids. CDR3 amino acids: CASSRTGVGTEAFF. CDR3 DNA: TGTGCCAGCAGCCGGACAGGGGTTGGCACTGAAGCTTTCTTT.

This clonotype has just a few counts. The chain links TRBV11-2 to TRBJ2-1; TRBD1 agrees at 7 bases. Germline values: CDR1 SGHAT, CDR2 FQNNGV. The CDR3 spans 15 residues. Unmatched junction bases numbered 11, after V lost 5 bases and J lost 7 bases. DNA for the CDR3: TGTGCCAGCAGCCCCAATCGGGACAGAAGTAATGAGCAGTTCTTC. Translating it yields CASSPNRDRSNEQFF.